Below are 5 T cell receptor beta chains sequenced from a single sample in a study of T cell changes during pregnancy in multiple sclerosis. The repertoire was sequenced with immunoSEQ multiplex PCR; TCRdb's copy has only in-frame clones and lacks some. This sample has roughly 120,000 clones, with over 85% found just once. Material: peripheral blood, obtained before pregnancy. Source of these receptors: a female donor with multiple sclerosis, enrolled in a pregnancy study.

The genes are TRBV19 and TRBJ2-3; 10 bases are a match to TRBD2. Germline V gene lookup returns CDR1 LNHDA and CDR2 SQIVND (reference sequence). The junction had 6 bases not matched to a gene; V was cut back by 7 bases and J by 2 bases. CDR3 length: 15 amino acids. CDR3 coding DNA: TGTGCCAGTAAACCGACTAGCGGGTCCACAGATACGCAGTATTTT. Protein sequence: CASKPTSGSTDTQYF.

The chain uses TRBV5-1 and TRBJ1-3, with TRBD1 matching over 8 bases. This CDR3 has 14 amino acids. V was pared by 4 bases and J by 4 bases, with 4 bases of the junction left unmatched. Germline values: CDR1 SGHRS, CDR2 YFSETQ. Here the CDR3 reads CASSRGQEGNTIYF. CDR3 bases: TGCGCCAGCAGCAGGGGACAGGAGGGAAACACCATATATTTT.

The chain carries TRBV6-5 and TRBJ1-1; no firm D call. This CDR3 spans 15 amino acids. The V end lost 0 bases, the J end lost 6 bases, and 14 bases lay between the germline ends. Germline lookup yields CDR1 MNHEY and CDR2 SVGAGI. The CDR3 is CASSYSKLSGPEAFF. CDR3 DNA: TGTGCCAGCAGTTACTCGAAGCTTTCGGGTCCTGAAGCTTTCTTT.

V and J are TRBV4-1 and TRBJ2-1; TRBD1 is a possible D gene (5 bases). Trimming cost V 5 bases and J 9 bases, with 29 bases left between them. CDR1 is MGHRA, CDR2 YSYEKL, per germline. The CDR3 runs 18 residues. This CDR3 is CASSARAIGAPRPREQFF. CDR3 nucleotides: TGCGCCAGCAGCGCCCGCGCAATAGGGGCACCTAGGCCCCGTGAGCAGTTCTTC.

This chain joins TRBV5-1 and TRBJ1-1, with D perhaps matching TRBD1 (6 bases). Trimming shortened V by 0 bases and J by 2 bases, and 11 bases separated the two germline ends. The germline V gene has CDR1 SGHRS and CDR2 YFSETQ. This CDR3 spans 15 amino acids. CDR3 region: CASSLGGGANTEAFF. The CDR3 coding sequence is TGCGCCAGCAGCTTGGGAGGGGGGGCTAACACTGAAGCTTTCTTT.